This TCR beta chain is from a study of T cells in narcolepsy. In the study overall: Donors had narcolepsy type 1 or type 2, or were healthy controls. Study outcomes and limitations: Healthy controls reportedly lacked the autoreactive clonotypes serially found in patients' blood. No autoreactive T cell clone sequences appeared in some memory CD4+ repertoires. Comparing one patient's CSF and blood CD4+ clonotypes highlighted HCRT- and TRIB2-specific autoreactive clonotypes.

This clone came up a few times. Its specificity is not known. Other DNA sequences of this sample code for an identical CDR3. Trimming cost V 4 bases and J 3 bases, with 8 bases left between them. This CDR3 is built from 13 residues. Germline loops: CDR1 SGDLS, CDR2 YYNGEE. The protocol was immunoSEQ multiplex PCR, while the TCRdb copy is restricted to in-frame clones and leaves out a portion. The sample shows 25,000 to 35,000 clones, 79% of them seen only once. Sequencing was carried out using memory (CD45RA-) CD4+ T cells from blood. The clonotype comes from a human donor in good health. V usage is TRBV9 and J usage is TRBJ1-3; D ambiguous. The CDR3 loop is CASSYGDGNTIYF. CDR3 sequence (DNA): TGTGCCAGCAGCTACGGGGATGGAAACACCATATATTTT.